Listed below are T cell receptor beta chains from one sample, sequenced in a study of cytomegalovirus exposure and HLA in healthy donors. Profiled with immunoSEQ multiplex PCR; TCRdb holds only in-frame clones, not every one. The sample lists approximately 100,000 clones, around 84% occurring once. Sequenced material: PBMCs. These receptor sequences come from a man aged 35-49 years in good health and CMV-seropositive. Each CDR3 is given with its conserved first and last residue. The order of the fields is J gene, D gene, clone size, V gene, CDR3 DNA, CDR3 protein. D genes are given only for firm matches. Clone size, where shown, is once, few, many, or a class for clones that have expanded.

>TRBJ1-3|TRBD1|-|TRBV10-1
TGCGCCAGCAGTGAGGGTTTCGGGACAGGGAGAAGGAACACCATATATTTT
CASSEGFGTGRRNTIYF
>TRBJ2-6|-|-|TRBV5-4
TGTGCCAGCAGCCGCAGGATTCAAAGCTCTGGGGCCAACGTCCTGACTTTC
CASSRRIQSSGANVLTF
>TRBJ2-1|TRBD1|-|TRBV9
TGTGCCAGCAGCGGAGCCGTTCGGGACAGGATTATGGATGAGCAGTTCTTC
CASSGAVRDRIMDEQFF
>TRBJ2-7|-|-|TRBV5-5
TGTGCCAGCAGCTTGCCAGGGCCGACCTACGAGCAGTACTTC
CASSLPGPTYEQYF
>TRBJ2-7|TRBD1|-|TRBV6-5
TGTGCCAGCAGTTACTCGAACAGGGGGGCCTACGAGCAGTACTTC
CASSYSNRGAYEQYF
>TRBJ2-5|-|-|TRBV29-1
TGCAGCGTTGAAGAAGGTGGAGGAGAGACCCAGTACTTC
CSVEEGGGETQYF
>TRBJ2-1|TRBD2|once|TRBV9
TGTGCCAGCAGCGTTGGACTAGCGGCCAACAATGAGCAGTTCTTC
CASSVGLAANNEQFF
>TRBJ2-3|-|few|TRBV27
TGTGCCAGCAGTTTGACACCGGCTAGCACAGATACGCAGTATTTT
CASSLTPASTDTQYF
>TRBJ2-7|-|-|TRBV21-1
TGTGCCAGCAGCAAAGAAACTAGCGGGATTGAGTACGAGCAGTACTTC
CASSKETSGIEYEQYF
>TRBJ1-1|-|-|TRBV7-8
TGTGCCAGCAGCCTCCGGACAGAAAACACTGAAGCTTTCTTT
CASSLRTENTEAFF
>TRBJ1-5|TRBD1|-|TRBV6-1
TGTGCCAGCAGTGAAGGCCGGACAGGGTCTAATCAGCCCCAGCATTTT
CASSEGRTGSNQPQHF
>TRBJ2-3|-|-|TRBV7-2
TGTGCCAGCAGCTCGTTCACAGATACGCAGTATTTT
CASSSFTDTQYF
>TRBJ2-3|-|-|TRBV19
TGTGCCAGTAGTCCCAGACTAAGCACAGATACGCAGTATTTT
CASSPRLSTDTQYF
>TRBJ2-7|TRBD2|few|TRBV5-4
TGTGCCAGCAGCCCGAGCGGGGGGGCAGTCCCCTACGAGCAGTACTTC
CASSPSGGAVPYEQYF
>TRBJ2-3|TRBD2|-|TRBV18
TGTGCCAGCTCGCACCTCACTAGCGGGGTGACAGATACGCAGTATTTT
CASSHLTSGVTDTQYF
>TRBJ2-7|TRBD2|-|TRBV2
TGTGCCAGCAACACGGGACTAGCTATCTACGAGCAGTACTTC
CASNTGLAIYEQYF
>TRBJ2-7|-|once|TRBV5-1
TGCGCCAGCAGCGGAAGACAGGGAGGAGCGCAGTACTTC
CASSGRQGGAQYF
>TRBJ2-5|-|-|TRBV5-6
TGTGCCAGCAGCTTCGGACAGGGAGGGGAGACCCAGTACTTC
CASSFGQGGETQYF
>TRBJ2-3|TRBD2|-|TRBV7-3
TGTGCCAGCAGCCCTAGCGGGAGGGGAATTGCAGATACGCAGTATTTT
CASSPSGRGIADTQYF
>TRBJ2-3|-|-|TRBV29-1
TGCAGCGTTGTAGGGGAAGATACGCAGTATTTT
CSVVGEDTQYF
>TRBJ2-5|-|-|TRBV11-3
TGTGCCAGCAGCTTACATGGAGAAAGCCAAGAGACCCAGTACTTC
CASSLHGESQETQYF
>TRBJ1-3|-|-|TRBV19
TGTGCCAGTAAAGCCGGAGCGCCTCTGGAGAACACCATATATTTT
CASKAGAPLENTIYF
>TRBJ1-2|-|-|TRBV29-1
TGCAGCGTTGAAGATCGGCCGACAGCTAACTATGGCTACACCTTC
CSVEDRPTANYGYTF
>TRBJ2-5|TRBD1|-|TRBV28
TGTGCCAGCAGTTTATGGGACAGGGGTAGGGGGGAGACCCAGTACTTC
CASSLWDRGRGETQYF
>TRBJ2-1|TRBD1|-|TRBV10-1
TGCGCCAGCAGTGGCCGGACAGGGGTAGGCAATGAGCAGTTCTTC
CASSGRTGVGNEQFF
>TRBJ2-1|-|once|TRBV27
TGTGCCAGCAGTTTATCCAGGCAGCTAGCGAGGAAGCAGTTCTTC
CASSLSRQLARKQFF
>TRBJ2-3|-|-|TRBV11-2
TGTGCCAGCAGCTTAGATACAGGACGCACAGATACGCAGTATTTT
CASSLDTGRTDTQYF
>TRBJ1-3|TRBD1|once|TRBV18
TGTGCCAGCTCACCAGGACAGGGATTAAGAAACACCATATATTTT
CASSPGQGLRNTIYF
>TRBJ2-7|TRBD2|once|TRBV28
TGTGCCAGCAGGCCCACTAGCGGGGGCTCCTACGAGCAGTACTTC
CASRPTSGGSYEQYF
>TRBJ2-1|-|once|TRBV5-4
TGTGCCAGCAGCTTGGGGGGGGTAGAGGGGTACAATGAGCAGTTCTTC
CASSLGGVEGYNEQFF